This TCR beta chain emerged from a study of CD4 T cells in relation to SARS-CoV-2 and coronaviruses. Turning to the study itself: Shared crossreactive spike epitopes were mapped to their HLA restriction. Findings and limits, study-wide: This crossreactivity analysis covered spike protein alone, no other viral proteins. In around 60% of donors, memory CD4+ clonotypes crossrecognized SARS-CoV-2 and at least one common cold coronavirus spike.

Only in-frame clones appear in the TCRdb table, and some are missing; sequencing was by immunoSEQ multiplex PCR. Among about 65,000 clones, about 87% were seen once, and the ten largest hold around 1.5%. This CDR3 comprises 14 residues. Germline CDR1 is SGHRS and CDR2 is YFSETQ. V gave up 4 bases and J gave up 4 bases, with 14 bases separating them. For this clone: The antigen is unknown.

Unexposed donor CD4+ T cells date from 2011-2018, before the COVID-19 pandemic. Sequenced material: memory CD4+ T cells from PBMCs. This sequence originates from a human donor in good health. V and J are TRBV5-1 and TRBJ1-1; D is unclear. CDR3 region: CASSPSGISTEAFF. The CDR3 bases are TGCGCCAGCAGCCCCTCGGGCATATCCACTGAAGCTTTCTTT.